This T cell receptor (beta chain) comes out of a study of T cell repertoires in cytomegalovirus infection. Across the study: In public TCR beta signatures, there were indications of both CMV infection and matching HLA type.

Study-level points and caveats: Pooled public TCR beta family frequency picked out CMV carriers with the relevant HLA. HLA-C-restricted, CMV-specific TCR beta clonotypes were dominant ex vivo.

The table lists this clonotype with many counts. Its antigen is still unknown. TCRdb re-derived calls from the reads in MiXCR, one entry per CDR3 protein. The sample has about 110,000 distinct CDR3 sequences, about 28% seen once. The CDR3 spans 13 residues. The germline V gene encodes CDR1 LGHNA and CDR2 YNFKEQ. V was shortened by 1 base and J by 1 base, with 4 bases between the two germline ends. The chain carries TRBV4-2 and TRBJ1-1; D remains ambiguous. Sequenced material: CD8+ T cells from cultured PBMCs, taken from culture after CMV antigen stimulation. The sequence came from a human donor in good health (CMV status not recorded). Some clones in this sample may be carry-over from other donors' samples. The CDR3 is CASSQGRNTEAFF. CDR3 sequence (DNA): TGTGCCAGCAGCCAAGGGAGGAACACTGAAGCTTTCTTT.